This T cell receptor beta chain was documented in a study of OX40 agonist ivuxolimab in advanced cancers. Study summary: Patients received ivuxolimab, an agonistic anti-OX40 (CD134) antibody. The dose of intravenous ivuxolimab that patients received every 2 weeks ranged from 0.01 to 10 mg/kg. Allowance was made for prior anti-PD-1, anti-PD-L1 or anti-CTLA-4 therapy, and about 40% had some.

CDR1 and CDR2 from the germline V gene are SGHAT and FQDESV (reference sequence). Losses at the gene ends were 5 bases for V and 4 bases for J; bases not matched to a gene: 6. This CDR3 has 14 amino acids. A history of autoimmune disease or systemic immunosuppression excluded patients. Measured with immunoSEQ multiplex PCR; TCRdb has only the in-frame clones, and not every one. The sample consists of approximately 90,000 clones, approximately 88% of them appearing once. This TCR came from an adult with an advanced solid tumor such as melanoma, head and neck, liver or kidney cancer. This rearrangement joins TRBV11-1 to TRBJ2-7; 9 bases agree with TRBD1. Sequenced here: CD4+ or CD8+ T cells sorted from blood, sampled in a trial of the OX40 agonist ivuxolimab. The CDR3 here is CASSHRGRRYEQYF. The CDR3 DNA sequence: TGTGCCAGCAGCCACAGGGGGCGCAGGTACGAGCAGTACTTC.